These 27 T cell receptor beta chains were sequenced from one sample in a study of blood T cell repertoires in COVID-19. Sequencing was performed with immunoSEQ multiplex PCR; in TCRdb, only in-frame clones are kept and a portion is missing. This sample carries tens of thousands of clones, approximately 80% of them seen once, and the ten largest clones take 15% to 20%. Sample: peripheral blood. The receptors were sampled from an elderly woman with acute or convalescent COVID-19.

This chain connects TRBV7-2 to TRBJ1-2; 9 nucleotides align to TRBD1. The CDR3 runs to 17 residues. The J segment lost 2 bases and the V segment lost 1 base, leaving 8 bases of the junction unmatched. Germline-derived CDR1 and CDR2 are SGHTA and FQGNSA. Here the CDR3 reads CASSLVLRGQGNYGYTF. CDR3 sequence (DNA): TGTGCCAGCAGCTTAGTACTGAGAGGACAGGGGAACTATGGCTACACCTTC.

The V gene is TRBV2, the J gene TRBJ2-4; 7 positions agree with TRBD1. The CDR3 extends over 11 amino acids. With 6 bases clipped from V and 12 bases from J, the junction kept 5 bases outside the gene matches. Germline CDR1 is SNHLY and CDR2 is FYNNEI. The DNA for the CDR3 is TGTGCCAGCAGACTGACAGGGAATCAGTACTTC. It codes for CASRLTGNQYF.

This chain connects TRBV30 to TRBJ1-2, with TRBD1 matching 8 bases. Germline V gene lookup returns CDR1 GTSNPN and CDR2 SVGIG (reference sequence). Germline trimming cut 2 bases from V and 4 bases from J; bases unmatched to any gene: 3. There are 13 residues in the CDR3. The CDR3 region is CAWSKGQVYGYTF. CDR3 DNA: TGTGCCTGGAGTAAGGGACAGGTCTATGGCTACACCTTC.

The J gene is TRBJ2-1, the V gene TRBV6-5, with 12 bases fitting TRBD2. V was pared by 0 bases and J by 13 bases, with 4 bases of the junction left unmatched. Germline V gene data show CDR1 as MNHEY and CDR2 as SVGAGI. This CDR3 spans 14 amino acids. Here the CDR3 reads CASSYSRLAGDQFF. Written as DNA, the CDR3 is TGTGCCAGCAGTTACTCGAGACTAGCGGGGGATCAGTTCTTC.

This chain joins TRBV19 and TRBJ1-1; TRBD1 aligns across 8 bases. Unmatched junction bases numbered 10, after V lost 5 bases and J lost 5 bases. There are 15 residues in the CDR3. Looked up from germline, CDR1 is LNHDA and CDR2 is SQIVND (reference sequence). For the CDR3, the DNA is TGTGCCAGTAGTCAACCGAGGACAGGGTTGACTGAAGCTTTCTTT. Its translation: CASSQPRTGLTEAFF. Full variable domain (outside the CDR3, taken from reference TRBV19 and TRBJ1-1): DGGITQSPKYLFRKEGQNVTLSCEQNLNHDAMYWYRQDPGQGLRLIYYSQIVNDFQKGDIAEGYSVSREKKESFPLTVTSAQKNPTAFYLCASSQPRTGLTEAFFGQGTRLTVV.

The chain is built from TRBV24-1 and TRBJ2-2; 11 bases align to TRBD1. The CDR3 contains 14 residues. The V and J ends lost 9 bases and 3 bases, in that order; junction bases with no gene match: 2. Germline V gives CDR1 KGHDR, CDR2 SFDVKD. The CDR3 DNA is TGTGCCACCCGGGGACAGGGGGACACCGGGGAGCTGTTTTTT. Translation: CATRGQGDTGELFF.

The J gene is TRBJ1-2, the V gene TRBV6-6; 7 nucleotides match TRBD1. The CDR3 totals 13 residues. V trimming: 7 bases; J trimming: 8 bases; junction bases outside the gene matches: 10. Germline CDR1 reads MNHNY; CDR2 reads SVGAGI (reference sequence). CDR3 in DNA: TGTGCCAGCACTGAAACAGGGGTCCAGGGCTACACCTTC. Translated, it gives CASTETGVQGYTF.

This clone is a singleton in its sample. The chain has TRBV7-7 and TRBJ2-1; 7 nucleotides match TRBD2. Germline CDR1 is SSHAT and CDR2 is FNYEAQ (reference sequence). V shed 1 base and J 5 bases; nucleotides not matched to a gene: 5. CDR3 length equals 15 residues. The CDR3 region has the DNA TGTGCCAGCAGCTTAGAAGCGGGGCGAAACAATGAGCAGTTCTTC. Translation: CASSLEAGRNNEQFF.

The V call is TRBV9, the J call TRBJ2-4, with a tentative D call TRBD1 (5 bases). Germline CDR1 is SGDLS and CDR2 is YYNGEE. CDR3 length equals 15 residues. Trimming cost V 0 bases and J 9 bases, with 16 bases left between them. CDR3 sequence (DNA): TGTGCCAGCAGCGTAGCCGTCGTGGGGCCCGGCATTCAGTACTTC. This sequence encodes CASSVAVVGPGIQYF.

The rearrangement joins TRBV7-2 to TRBJ2-2, with D perhaps TRBD2 (6 bases). The CDR3 is 16 amino acids. CDR1 is SGHTA and CDR2 is FQGNSA in the germline V gene. V was pared by 5 bases and J by 4 bases, with 17 bases between. The CDR3 coding sequence is TGTGCCAGCAGCCCGTCCGGGACTCTAATCACCGGGGAGCTGTTTTTT. It specifies CASSPSGTLITGELFF.

This sequence joins TRBV7-6 and TRBJ1-2; 11 bases are shared with TRBD1. Looked up from germline, CDR1 is SGHVS and CDR2 is FNYEAQ. Germline trimming cut 2 bases from V and 5 bases from J; bases unmatched to any gene: 7. This CDR3 spans 16 amino acids. CDR3 sequence: CASSLRTGGQGYGYTF. CDR3 DNA sequence: TGTGCCAGCAGCTTACGGACAGGGGGCCAGGGGTATGGCTACACCTTC.

The genes are TRBV11-2 and TRBJ2-1; TRBD1 might be the D (5 bases). The CDR3 length is 15 residues. Germline values: CDR1 SGHAT, CDR2 FQNNGV. V gave up 1 base and J gave up 12 bases, with 19 bases separating them. CDR3 in amino acids: CASSLGAGKGLGQFF. The CDR3 nucleotides are TGTGCCAGCAGCTTAGGCGCAGGGAAGGGTTTGGGGCAGTTCTTC. Full variable domain (outside the CDR3, taken from reference TRBV11-2 and TRBJ2-1): EAGVAQSPRYKIIEKRQSVAFWCNPISGHATLYWYQQILGQGPKLLIQFQNNGVVDDSQLPKDRFSAERLKGVDSTLKIQPAKLEDSAVYLCASSLGAGKGLGQFFGPGTRLTVL.

The chain joins TRBV3-1 (or the pseudogene TRBV3-2) to TRBJ2-1; TRBD1 might be the D (5 bases). Germline CDR1 reads LGHDT; CDR2 reads YNNKEL (reference sequence). The CDR3 sequence is 13 residues long. V lost 1 base, J lost 9 bases, and 10 bases lay in between. The CDR3 DNA sequence: TGTGCCAGCAGCCAAGCCAGGGTGGGTGAGCAGTTCTTC. It codes for CASSQARVGEQFF.

The chain is built from TRBV15 and TRBJ2-2; 8 bases align to TRBD2. J was trimmed by 0 bases and V by 0 bases; bases with no gene match: 0. This CDR3 comprises 16 residues. Germline V CDR1 and CDR2: LNHNV, YYDKDF (reference sequence). CDR3 in DNA: TGTGCCACCAGCAGAGAACTAGCGGCGAACACCGGGGAGCTGTTTTTT. Amino acid sequence: CATSRELAANTGELFF.

The genes are TRBV7-9 and TRBJ1-4; D not certain. The CDR3 extends over 13 amino acids. CDR1 is SEHNR and CDR2 is FQNEAQ in the germline V gene (reference sequence). The V end lost 2 bases, the J end lost 7 bases, and 8 bases lay between the germline ends. Here the CDR3 reads CASSLIGLEKLFF. The DNA of the CDR3 is TGTGCCAGCAGCTTAATAGGACTTGAAAAACTGTTTTTT.

A few counts support this clone. This rearrangement joins TRBV18 to TRBJ2-7; D perhaps matches TRBD2 (5 bases). V lost 8 bases, J lost 7 bases, and 18 bases lay in between. From germline, CDR1 is KGHSH and CDR2 LQKENI. This CDR3 contains 13 residues. CDR3 DNA sequence: TGTGCCAGCCACTACCAAGAGGGCGGTGAGCAGTACTTC. This sequence encodes CASHYQEGGEQYF.

The J gene is TRBJ2-5, the V gene TRBV6-5; D possibly corresponds to TRBD1 (5 bases). Germline-derived CDR1 and CDR2 are MNHEY and SVGAGI. V lost 2 bases to trimming and J lost 1 base, with 14 bases between them. The CDR3 sequence is 16 residues long. The CDR3 is CASSYVPGSVQETQYF. The CDR3 DNA is TGTGCCAGCAGTTACGTGCCAGGGTCCGTCCAAGAGACCCAGTACTTC.

A few counts support this clone. The chain uses TRBV5-1 and TRBJ2-5; 9 bases line up with TRBD1. The V segment lost 9 bases and the J segment 4 bases; nucleotides outside the gene matches: 4. CDR3 length: 12 amino acids. The germline gives CDR1 SGHRS, CDR2 YFSETQ. The CDR3 sequence: CATGTGRETQYF. The CDR3 region has the DNA TGCGCCACCGGGACAGGGAGAGAGACCCAGTACTTC.

This clone was found a few times. The chain combines TRBV7-3 with TRBJ1-1; TRBD1 is a possible D gene (5 bases). This CDR3 has 15 amino acids. V shed 1 base and J shed 0 bases, with 9 bases lying between them. The germline gives CDR1 SGHTA, CDR2 FQGTGA. CDR3 sequence: CASSLMTRVNTEAFF. For the CDR3, the DNA is TGTGCCAGCAGCTTAATGACCAGGGTGAACACTGAAGCTTTCTTT.

This clone was picked up a small number of times. The CDR3 coding sequence is TGTGCCATCAGTGAGCGGTCGGGGGAGTACAATGAGCAGTTCTTC. As protein: CAISERSGEYNEQFF. The chain couples TRBV10-3 to TRBJ2-1; D is possibly TRBD2 (6 bases). Trimming shortened V by 2 bases and J by 4 bases, and 12 bases separated the two germline ends. The germline CDR1 and CDR2 sequences are ENHRY and SYGVKD. The CDR3 spans 15 residues.

As DNA, the CDR3 is TGTGCCAGCAGCTCCTCCCAGGATACGCAGTATTTT. Translated, it gives CASSSSQDTQYF. The genes are TRBV11-2 and TRBJ2-3; D is uncertain. Germline V gives CDR1 SGHAT, CDR2 FQNNGV. V was trimmed by 4 bases and J by 6 bases, leaving 8 bases between them. The CDR3 has 12 amino acids.

The chain is built from TRBV6-5 and TRBJ1-4; TRBD1 matches 9 bases. V lost 4 bases and J lost 5; bases outside the gene matches: 2. The CDR3 is 14 amino acids. CDR1 and CDR2 (germline): MNHEY, SVGAGI. The CDR3 here is CASSLGQGNEKLFF. The CDR3 nucleotides are TGTGCCAGCAGTTTAGGACAGGGGAATGAAAAACTGTTTTTT.

The chain has TRBV7-9 and TRBJ2-3, with D maybe TRBD1 (5 bases). The CDR3 has 16 amino acids. Germline CDR1 and CDR2: SEHNR and FQNEAQ (reference sequence). V was cut by 5 bases and J by 0 bases, with 15 bases left in between. The CDR3: CASSRRTGPSTDTQYF. CDR3 DNA sequence: TGTGCCAGCAGCAGGCGTACAGGTCCTAGCACAGATACGCAGTATTTT.

The rearrangement links TRBV19 to TRBJ1-4; D possibly corresponds to TRBD1 (5 bases). Looked up from germline, CDR1 is LNHDA and CDR2 is SQIVND (reference sequence). With 8 bases removed from V and 8 bases from J, the gap between germline ends came to 18 bases. This CDR3 spans 14 amino acids. CDR3 DNA sequence: TGTGCCAGTGCCCTCGGGGGAGATCCCGAAAAACTGTTTTTT. The encoded protein is CASALGGDPEKLFF.

This chain links TRBV5-8 with TRBJ1-4; D is perhaps TRBD1 (5 bases). With 3 bases removed from V and 3 bases from J, the gap between germline ends came to 9 bases. The CDR3 spans 14 residues. Germline CDR1 is SGHTS and CDR2 is YDEGEE. The CDR3 sequence is CASSSGESNEKLFF. As DNA, the CDR3 is TGTGCCAGCAGCTCGGGGGAATCTAATGAAAAACTGTTTTTT.

The chain uses TRBV2 and TRBJ1-5; the D is unclear. Germline V gives CDR1 SNHLY, CDR2 FYNNEI. V was cut by 1 base and J by 5 bases, with 9 bases left in between. The CDR3 contains 14 residues. The CDR3 sequence: CASSEVTSDQPQHF. In nucleotides, the CDR3 is TGTGCCAGCAGTGAAGTTACCTCGGATCAGCCCCAGCATTTT.

This sequence joins TRBV11-2 and TRBJ2-5; D may be TRBD1 (6 bases). The germline gives CDR1 SGHAT, CDR2 FQNNGV. This CDR3 region has 15 residues. Trimming left V 2 bases short and J 1 base short, with 11 bases between. CDR3 in DNA: TGTGCCAGCAGCTTAAAAGGGACAATCCAAGAGACCCAGTACTTC. Protein: CASSLKGTIQETQYF.